These T cell receptor beta chains were read from a single sample in a study of blood T cell repertoires in COVID-19. Using immunoSEQ multiplex PCR, the repertoire was profiled, and TCRdb retains in-frame clones only, with some absent. The repertoire holds some 150,000 clones, with under 80% as singletons. What was sequenced was peripheral blood. The receptors come from a man aged 60 to 69 with acute or convalescent COVID-19. Both conserved end residues are part of each CDR3. A D gene is named only where the DNA matches it firmly.

d_call,v_call,cdr3_aa
NA,TRBV28,CASSFNPGAQETQYF
TRBD2,TRBV29-1,CSVGPGLAGGETQYF
TRBD2,TRBV7-2,CASSLGLAITTDTQYF
NA,TRBV5-1,CASSLEQHYGYTF
NA,TRBV7-8,CASSLAARSYEQYF
NA,TRBV2,CASRWQGATEAFF
TRBD2,TRBV18,CASSRGGNEQFF
NA,TRBV9,CASSVTATYEQYF
NA,TRBV15,CATSREAGPNTGELFF
NA,TRBV5-4,CASSSVGGTEAFF
TRBD2,TRBV7-9,CASKTSGNYEQYF
NA,TRBV7-9,CASSLNAQRGEQYF
NA,TRBV10-1,CASRQTTNTGELFF
TRBD2,TRBV2,CASSSGSYEQYF